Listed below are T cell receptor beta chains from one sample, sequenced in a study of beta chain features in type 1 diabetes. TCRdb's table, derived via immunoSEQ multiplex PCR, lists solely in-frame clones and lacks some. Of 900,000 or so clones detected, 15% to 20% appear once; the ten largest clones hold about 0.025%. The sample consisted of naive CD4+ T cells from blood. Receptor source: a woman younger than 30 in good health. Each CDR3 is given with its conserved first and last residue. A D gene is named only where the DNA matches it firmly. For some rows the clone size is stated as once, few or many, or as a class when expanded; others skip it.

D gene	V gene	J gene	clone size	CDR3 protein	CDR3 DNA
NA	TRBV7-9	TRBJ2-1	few	CASRYRDSVNEQFF	TGTGCCAGCAGGTACCGGGACTCCGTTAATGAGCAGTTCTTC
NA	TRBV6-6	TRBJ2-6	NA	CASSSVYVLTF	TGTGCCAGCAGTTCTGTCTACGTCCTGACTTTC
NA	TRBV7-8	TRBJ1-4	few	CASSPRWTNEKLFF	TGTGCCAGCAGCCCCCGGTGGACTAATGAAAAACTGTTTTTT
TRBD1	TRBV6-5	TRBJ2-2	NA	CASSSDRVYSRELFF	TGTGCCAGCAGTTCTGACAGGGTATATAGTCGAGAGCTGTTTTTT
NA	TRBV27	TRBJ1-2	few	CASSPRGGKNYGYTF	TGTGCCAGCAGCCCTAGGGGGGGGAAAAACTATGGCTACACCTTC
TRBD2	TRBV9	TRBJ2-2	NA	CASSVSTSGRSGGELFF	TGTGCCAGCAGCGTCAGTACTAGCGGGAGGAGTGGCGGGGAGCTGTTTTTT
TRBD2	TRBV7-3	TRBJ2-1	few	CASSLRTSAGNEQFF	TGTGCCAGCAGCTTAAGGACTAGCGCAGGGAATGAGCAGTTCTTC
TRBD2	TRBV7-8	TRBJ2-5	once	CASSLDGTSGSLGTQYF	TGTGCCAGCAGCTTAGACGGGACTAGCGGGAGTCTCGGGACCCAGTACTTC
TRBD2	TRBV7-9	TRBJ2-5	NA	CASSFPRLADKETQYF	TGTGCCAGCAGCTTCCCCCGGCTAGCGGACAAAGAGACCCAGTACTTC
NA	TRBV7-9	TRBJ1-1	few	CASSLMGFGAFF	TGTGCCAGCAGCTTAATGGGCTTTGGAGCTTTCTTT
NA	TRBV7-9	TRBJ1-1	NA	CASSLRGGVRGTEAFF	TGTGCCAGCAGCCTCCGAGGGGGGGTAAGAGGAACTGAAGCTTTCTTT
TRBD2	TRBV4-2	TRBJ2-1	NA	CASSQEGLAGHIDEQFF	TGTGCCAGCAGCCAAGAGGGACTAGCGGGGCACATCGATGAGCAGTTCTTC
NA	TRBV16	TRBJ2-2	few	CASSQYWSGELFF	TGTGCCAGCAGCCAATACTGGAGCGGGGAGCTGTTTTTT
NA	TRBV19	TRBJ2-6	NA	CASSGPSSGANVLTF	TGTGCCAGTAGTGGGCCCTCCTCTGGGGCCAACGTCCTGACTTTC
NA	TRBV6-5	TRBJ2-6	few	CASSWQRASGANVLTF	TGTGCCAGCAGTTGGCAAAGGGCCTCTGGGGCCAACGTCCTGACTTTC
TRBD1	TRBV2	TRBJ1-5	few	CASSPQGNSNQPQHF	TGTGCCAGCAGTCCACAGGGGAATAGCAATCAGCCCCAGCATTTT
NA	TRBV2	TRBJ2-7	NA	CASSAGTAYEQYF	TGTGCCAGCAGCGCGGGGACTGCCTACGAGCAGTACTTC
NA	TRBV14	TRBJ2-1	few	CASSRFVSTTSHNEQFF	TGTGCCAGCAGCCGGTTTGTGTCCACCACCAGCCACAATGAGCAGTTCTTC
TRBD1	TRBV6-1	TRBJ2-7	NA	CASSRIKGQVYEQYF	TGTGCCAGCAGCCGAATTAAAGGACAGGTCTACGAGCAGTACTTC
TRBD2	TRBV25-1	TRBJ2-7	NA	CASRLAGGPEQYF	TGTGCCAGCAGACTAGCGGGAGGGCCGGAGCAGTACTTC
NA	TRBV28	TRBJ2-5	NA	CASSFNGGSETQYF	TGTGCCAGCAGTTTTAATGGGGGATCGGAGACCCAGTACTTC
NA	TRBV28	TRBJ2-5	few	CASGDRDRHRETQYF	TGTGCCAGTGGCGATCGAGACAGACATCGAGAGACCCAGTACTTC
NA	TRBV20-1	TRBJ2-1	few	CSAPATGIWVF	TGCAGTGCCCCCGCTACAGGGATTTGGGTCTTC
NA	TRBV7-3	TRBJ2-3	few	CASSSTGGDTQYF	TGTGCCAGCAGTTCTACGGGGGGCGATACGCAGTATTTT
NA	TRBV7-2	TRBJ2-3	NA	CASSRGRDTQYF	TGTGCCAGCAGCCGGGGGCGGGATACGCAGTATTTT
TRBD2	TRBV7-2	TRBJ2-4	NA	CASSFWRGVANIQYF	TGTGCCAGCAGCTTTTGGCGGGGGGTTGCAAACATTCAGTACTTC
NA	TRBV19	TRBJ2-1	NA	CASSIVEAGLLEQFF	TGTGCCAGTAGTATAGTAGAGGCGGGGCTACTTGAGCAGTTCTTC